This T cell receptor beta chain was identified during a study of post-analysis software for immune sequencing data. Study conclusions and caveats: Among four or five TRBV segments more frequent in patients than controls were TRBV5-6, TRBV5-1 and TRBV20-1.

Note on this clonotype: Antigen specificity is unknown.

V lost 2 bases, J lost 2 bases, and 9 bases lay in between. The CDR3 runs 14 residues. CDR1 and CDR2 from the germline V gene are LGHDT and YNNKEL (reference sequence). The TCR beta cDNA libraries contained unique molecular identifiers. The authors obtained roughly 0.5 million cDNA molecules from around 0.96 to 9.9 million T cells. Using its own MiXCR run on the PCR reads, TCRdb lists one record per CDR3 protein. The sample gives hundreds of thousands of distinct CDR3 sequences, roughly 46% of which show up once; around an eighth is in the top ten. This sequence originates from a girl aged 10 to 17 with multiple sclerosis. Sequenced: blood. This chain connects TRBV3-1 to TRBJ1-2; D is unresolved. CDR3 nucleotide sequence: TGTGCCAGCAGCCAAATAGGGAAGAACTATGGCTACACCTTC. Amino acid sequence: CASSQIGKNYGYTF.